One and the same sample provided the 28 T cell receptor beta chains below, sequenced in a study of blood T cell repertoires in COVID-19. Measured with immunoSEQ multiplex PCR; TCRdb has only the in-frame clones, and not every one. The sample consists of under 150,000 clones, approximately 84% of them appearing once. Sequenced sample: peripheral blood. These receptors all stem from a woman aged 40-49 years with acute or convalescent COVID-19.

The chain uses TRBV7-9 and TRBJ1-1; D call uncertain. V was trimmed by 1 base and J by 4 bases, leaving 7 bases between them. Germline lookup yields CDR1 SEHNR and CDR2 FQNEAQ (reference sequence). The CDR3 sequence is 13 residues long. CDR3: CASSLVQATEAFF. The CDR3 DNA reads TGTGCCAGCAGCTTAGTGCAGGCCACTGAAGCTTTCTTT.

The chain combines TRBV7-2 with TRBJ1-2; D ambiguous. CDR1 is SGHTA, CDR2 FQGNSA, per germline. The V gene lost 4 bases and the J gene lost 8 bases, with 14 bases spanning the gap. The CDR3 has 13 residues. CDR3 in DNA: TGTGCCAGCAGCTCTTCGGAGACCGAGGGCTACACCTTC. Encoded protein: CASSSSETEGYTF.

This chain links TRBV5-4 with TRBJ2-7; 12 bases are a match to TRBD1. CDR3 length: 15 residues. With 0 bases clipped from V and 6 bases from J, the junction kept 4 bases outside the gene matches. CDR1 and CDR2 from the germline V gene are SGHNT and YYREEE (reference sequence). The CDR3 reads CASSLGGQGAREQYF. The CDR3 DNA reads TGTGCCAGCAGCTTGGGGGGACAGGGGGCACGCGAGCAGTACTTC.

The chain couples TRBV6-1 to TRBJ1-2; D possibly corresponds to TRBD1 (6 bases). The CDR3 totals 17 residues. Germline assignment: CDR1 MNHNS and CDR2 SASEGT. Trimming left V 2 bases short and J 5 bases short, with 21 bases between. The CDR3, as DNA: TGTGCCAGCAGTGAATTAGGACAGATCAACCAATTATATGGCTACACCTTC. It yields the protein CASSELGQINQLYGYTF.

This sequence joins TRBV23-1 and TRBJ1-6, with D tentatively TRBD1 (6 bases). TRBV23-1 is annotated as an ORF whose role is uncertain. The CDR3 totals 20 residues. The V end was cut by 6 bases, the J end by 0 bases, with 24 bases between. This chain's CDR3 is CASSPYTGSTTSSYNSPLHF. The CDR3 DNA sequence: TGCGCCAGCAGCCCCTACACAGGGAGTACGACGAGCTCCTATAATTCACCCCTCCACTTT.

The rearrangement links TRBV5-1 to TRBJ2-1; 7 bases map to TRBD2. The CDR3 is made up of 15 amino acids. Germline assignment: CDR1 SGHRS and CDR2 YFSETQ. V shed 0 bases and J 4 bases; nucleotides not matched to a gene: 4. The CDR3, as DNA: TGCGCCAGCAGCTTGGTTCGGGGGGAATACAATGAGCAGTTCTTC. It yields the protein CASSLVRGEYNEQFF.

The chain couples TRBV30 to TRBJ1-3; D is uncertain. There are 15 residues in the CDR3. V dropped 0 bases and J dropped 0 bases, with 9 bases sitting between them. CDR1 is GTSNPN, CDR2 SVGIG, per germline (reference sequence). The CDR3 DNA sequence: TGTGCCTGGAGTGTAGGCAGGTACTCTGGAAACACCATATATTTT. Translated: CAWSVGRYSGNTIYF.

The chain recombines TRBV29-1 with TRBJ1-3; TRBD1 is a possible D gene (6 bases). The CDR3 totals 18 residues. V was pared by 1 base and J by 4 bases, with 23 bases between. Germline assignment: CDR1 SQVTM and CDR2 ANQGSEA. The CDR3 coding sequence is TGCAGCGTTGAAGTGGCTCTAGGCCAGGGGCTGGGAGGAAACACCATATATTTT. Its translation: CSVEVALGQGLGGNTIYF.

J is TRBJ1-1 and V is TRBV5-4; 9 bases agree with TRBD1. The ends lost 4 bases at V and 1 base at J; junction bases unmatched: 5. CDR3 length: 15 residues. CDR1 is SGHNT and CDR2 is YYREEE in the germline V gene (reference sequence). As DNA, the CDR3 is TGTGCCAGCAGCCCTAGGACAGGGGAGAACACTGAAGCTTTCTTT. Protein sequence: CASSPRTGENTEAFF.

The CDR3 DNA reads as TGTGCCAGCAGCCTCAGGGGAATTAATGGCTACACCTTC. Protein: CASSLRGINGYTF. V gene TRBV12-3 or TRBV12-4 combines with J gene TRBJ1-2, with D possibly TRBD1 on 6 matching bases. The CDR3 has 13 amino acids. The germline V and J ends were trimmed by 6 bases and 6 bases, with 14 bases remaining between them.

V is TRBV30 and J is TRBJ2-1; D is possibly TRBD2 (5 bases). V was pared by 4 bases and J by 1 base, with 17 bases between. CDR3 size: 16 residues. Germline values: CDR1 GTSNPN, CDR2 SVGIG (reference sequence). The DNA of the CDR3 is TGTGCCTGGACTCCCCTAGGAGCGGCATCCTACAATGAGCAGTTCTTC. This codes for CAWTPLGAASYNEQFF.

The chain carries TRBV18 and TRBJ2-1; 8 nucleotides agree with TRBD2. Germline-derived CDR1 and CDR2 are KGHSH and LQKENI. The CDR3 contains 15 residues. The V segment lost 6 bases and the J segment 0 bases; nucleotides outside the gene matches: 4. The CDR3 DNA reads TGTGCCAGCTCTAAAGCGGGGGTCTCCTACAATGAGCAGTTCTTC. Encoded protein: CASSKAGVSYNEQFF.

In DNA, the CDR3 is TGTGCCAGCGCCTATGCGGGATCCGGAAACACCATATATTTT. Its translation is CASAYAGSGNTIYF. The V call is TRBV5-5, the J call TRBJ1-3; D remains ambiguous. This CDR3 contains 14 residues. Trimming left V 7 bases short and J 4 bases short, with 15 bases between. Germline-derived CDR1 and CDR2 are SGHKS and YYEKEE (reference sequence).

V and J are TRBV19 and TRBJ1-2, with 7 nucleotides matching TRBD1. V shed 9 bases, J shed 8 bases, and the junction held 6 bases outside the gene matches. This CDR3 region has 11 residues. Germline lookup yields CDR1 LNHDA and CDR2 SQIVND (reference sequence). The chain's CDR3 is CASTGTEGYTF. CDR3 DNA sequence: TGTGCCAGCACCGGGACAGAGGGCTACACCTTC.

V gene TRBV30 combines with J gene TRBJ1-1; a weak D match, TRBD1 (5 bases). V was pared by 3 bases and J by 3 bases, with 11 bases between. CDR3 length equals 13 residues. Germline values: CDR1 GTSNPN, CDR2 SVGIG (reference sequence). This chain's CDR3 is CAWRRPGYTEAFF. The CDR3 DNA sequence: TGTGCCTGGAGGCGGCCAGGGTACACTGAAGCTTTCTTT.

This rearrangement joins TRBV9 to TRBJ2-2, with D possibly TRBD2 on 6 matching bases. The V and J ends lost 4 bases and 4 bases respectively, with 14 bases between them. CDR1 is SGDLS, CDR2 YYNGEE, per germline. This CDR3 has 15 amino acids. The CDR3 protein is CASSTGLTTTGELFF. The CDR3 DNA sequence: TGTGCCAGCAGCACCGGACTAACCACCACCGGGGAGCTGTTTTTT.

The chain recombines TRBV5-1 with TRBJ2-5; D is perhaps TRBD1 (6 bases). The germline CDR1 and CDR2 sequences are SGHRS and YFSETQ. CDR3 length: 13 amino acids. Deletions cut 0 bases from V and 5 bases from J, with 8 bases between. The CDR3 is CASSLGQAETQYF. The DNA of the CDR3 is TGCGCCAGCAGCTTGGGACAGGCGGAGACCCAGTACTTC.

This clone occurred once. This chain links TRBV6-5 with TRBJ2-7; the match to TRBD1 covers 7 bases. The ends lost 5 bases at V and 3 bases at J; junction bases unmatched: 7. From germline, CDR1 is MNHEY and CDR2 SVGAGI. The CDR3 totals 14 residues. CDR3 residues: CASSQTGTIYEQYF. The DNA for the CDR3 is TGTGCCAGCAGTCAGACAGGGACGATCTACGAGCAGTACTTC.

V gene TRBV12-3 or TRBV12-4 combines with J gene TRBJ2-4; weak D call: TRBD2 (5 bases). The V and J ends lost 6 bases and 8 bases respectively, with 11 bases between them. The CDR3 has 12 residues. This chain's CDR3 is CASRSSRDIQYF. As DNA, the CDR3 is TGTGCCAGCAGGTCCTCGAGGGACATTCAGTACTTC.

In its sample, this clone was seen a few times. CDR3 region: CASSQDPGLAGGRDTQYF. CDR3 DNA: TGTGCCAGCAGCCAAGACCCTGGACTAGCGGGGGGAAGAGATACGCAGTATTTT. The chain is built from TRBV4-2 and TRBJ2-3, with TRBD2 matching 14 bases. Germline CDR1 is LGHNA and CDR2 is YNFKEQ. V lost 0 bases and J lost 5; bases outside the gene matches: 7. This CDR3 comprises 18 residues.

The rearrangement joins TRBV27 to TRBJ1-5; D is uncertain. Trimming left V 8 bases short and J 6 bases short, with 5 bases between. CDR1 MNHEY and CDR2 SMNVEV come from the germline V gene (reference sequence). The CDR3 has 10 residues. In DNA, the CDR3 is TGTGCCAGCCGGGGTCAGCCCCAGCATTTT. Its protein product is CASRGQPQHF.

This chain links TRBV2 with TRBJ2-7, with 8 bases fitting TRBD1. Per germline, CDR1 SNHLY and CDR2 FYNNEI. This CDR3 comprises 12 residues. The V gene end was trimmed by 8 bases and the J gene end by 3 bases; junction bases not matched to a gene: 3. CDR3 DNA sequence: TGTGCCAGCGGACAGGGTCTCTACGAGCAGTACTTC. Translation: CASGQGLYEQYF.

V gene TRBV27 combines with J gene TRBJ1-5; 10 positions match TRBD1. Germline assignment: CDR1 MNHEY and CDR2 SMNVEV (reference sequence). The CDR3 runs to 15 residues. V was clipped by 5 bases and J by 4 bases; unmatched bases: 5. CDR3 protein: CASSPWTGGNQPQHF. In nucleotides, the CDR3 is TGTGCCAGCAGTCCTTGGACAGGGGGGAATCAGCCCCAGCATTTT.

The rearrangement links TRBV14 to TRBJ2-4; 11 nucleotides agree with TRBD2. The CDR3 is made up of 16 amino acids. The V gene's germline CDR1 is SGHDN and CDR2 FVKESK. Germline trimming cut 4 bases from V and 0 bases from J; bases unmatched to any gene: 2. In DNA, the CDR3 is TGTGCCAGCAGCCTTAGCGGGGGGGGAGCCAAAAACATTCAGTACTTC. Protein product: CASSLSGGGAKNIQYF.

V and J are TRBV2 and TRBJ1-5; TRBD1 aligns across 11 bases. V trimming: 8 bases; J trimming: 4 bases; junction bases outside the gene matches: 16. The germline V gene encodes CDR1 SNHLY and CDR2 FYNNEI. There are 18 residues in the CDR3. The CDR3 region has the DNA TGTGCCAGCCGAAAGCCCAAGGACAGGGGGCTGATGAATCAGCCCCAGCATTTT. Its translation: CASRKPKDRGLMNQPQHF.

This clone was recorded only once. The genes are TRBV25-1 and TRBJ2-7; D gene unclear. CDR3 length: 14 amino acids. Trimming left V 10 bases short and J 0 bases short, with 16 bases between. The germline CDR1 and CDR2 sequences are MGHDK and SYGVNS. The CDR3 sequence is CATNENGASYEQYF. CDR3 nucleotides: TGTGCCACCAATGAGAACGGTGCCTCCTACGAGCAGTACTTC.

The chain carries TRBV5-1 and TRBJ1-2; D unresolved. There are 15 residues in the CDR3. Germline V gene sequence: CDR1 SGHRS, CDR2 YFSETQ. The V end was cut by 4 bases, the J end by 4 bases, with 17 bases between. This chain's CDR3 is CASSPEAGGRYGYTF. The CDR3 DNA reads TGCGCCAGCAGCCCGGAGGCAGGAGGACGCTATGGCTACACCTTC.

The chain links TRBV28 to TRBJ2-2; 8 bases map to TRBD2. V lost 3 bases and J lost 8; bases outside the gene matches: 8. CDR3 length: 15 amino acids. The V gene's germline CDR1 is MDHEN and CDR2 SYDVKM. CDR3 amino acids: CASSLAGGRGGELFF. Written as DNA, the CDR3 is TGTGCCAGCAGTTTGGCGGGGGGTCGGGGAGGGGAGCTGTTTTTT.